What follows are 5 T cell receptor beta chains derived from one specimen sequenced in a study of shared clonotypes between healthy human individuals. Sequencing used immunoSEQ multiplex PCR; TCRdb keeps in-frame clones, though not all of them. The sample lists more than 400,000 clones, 81% occurring once. The sequencing input was PBMCs. These receptors originate from a woman between 40 and 55 years old in good health. Some clones in this sample may be carry-over from other donors' samples.

This rearrangement joins TRBV11-2 to TRBJ2-1; 7 positions agree with TRBD2. CDR1 and CDR2 from the germline V gene are SGHAT and FQNNGV. Trimming took 3 bases from V and 4 from J; bases not matched to a gene: 6. The CDR3 covers 15 residues. Written as DNA, the CDR3 is TGTGCCAGCAGCTTGCGCGGGACTATATACAATGAGCAGTTCTTC. Translated, it gives CASSLRGTIYNEQFF. The full variable domain, completed using reference TRBV11-2 and TRBJ2-1, is EAGVAQSPRYKIIEKRQSVAFWCNPISGHATLYWYQQILGQGPKLLIQFQNNGVVDDSQLPKDRFSAERLKGVDSTLKIQPAKLEDSAVYLCASSLRGTIYNEQFFGPGTRLTVL.

CDR3 residues: CASSYRGSYNEQFF. In DNA form, the CDR3 reads TGTGCCAGCAGTTATAGGGGCTCCTACAATGAGCAGTTCTTC. The chain couples TRBV28 to TRBJ2-1, with D possibly TRBD1 on 5 matching bases. The V end lost 4 bases, the J end lost 0 bases, and 7 bases lay between the germline ends. CDR3 length: 14 residues. Germline loops: CDR1 MDHEN, CDR2 SYDVKM.

About this clone itself: Only one base separates this from a far larger clonotype, so it likely reflects a read error. J is TRBJ1-5 and V is TRBV30; no reliable D call. There are 14 residues in the CDR3. The germline gives CDR1 GTSNPN, CDR2 SVGIG (reference sequence). The V end was cut by 1 base, the J end by 5 bases, with 12 bases between. CDR3 protein: CAWSGGLGYQPQHF. CDR3 bases: TGTGCCTGGAGTGGGGGTTTAGGGTATCAGCCCCAGCATTTT.

This clone appeared a single time. A far bigger clonotype differs at one base, so this is likely a read error. This sample also contains other DNA sequences that code for the same CDR3. The chain combines TRBV27 with TRBJ1-1; D is possibly TRBD1 (6 bases). The CDR3 length is 16 residues. The germline gives CDR1 MNHEY, CDR2 SMNVEV (reference sequence). CDR3 coding DNA: TGTGCCAGCAGTCCTTTACAGGGTGGGATGAACACCGAAGCTTTCTTT. Amino acid sequence: CASSPLQGGMNTEAFF.

As regards this clone: The likely explanation is a read error, given a far larger clone one base away. Other DNA sequences in this specimen translate into the identical CDR3. V and J are TRBV5-8 and TRBJ2-5; 7 bases are a match to TRBD1. Germline CDR1 is SGHTS and CDR2 is YDEGEE. CDR3 size: 14 residues. Trimming cost V 8 bases and J 1 base; bases outside gene matches: 8. In nucleotides, the CDR3 is TGTGCCAGTAGCCAGGGACAGATCCAAGAGACCCAGTACTTC. Translated: CASSQGQIQETQYF.